The 25 T cell receptor beta chains listed next were all sequenced from one sample in a study of blood T cell repertoires in COVID-19. TCRdb's copy holds only in-frame clones and misses some; the assay was immunoSEQ multiplex PCR. The repertoire holds 80,000 to 100,000 clones, with approximately 79% as singletons. The sample consisted of peripheral blood. The receptors come from a man in his 70s with COVID-19, enrolled during active disease.

The chain recombines TRBV10-3 with TRBJ1-1; TRBD1 matches 8 bases. Trimming took 2 bases from V and 7 from J; bases not matched to a gene: 9. The length of the CDR3 is 15 residues. Germline CDR1 is ENHRY and CDR2 is SYGVKD. CDR3 region: CAISEATRGQGEAFF. The CDR3 coding sequence is TGTGCCATCAGTGAGGCCACCAGGGGGCAGGGTGAAGCTTTCTTT.

The chain uses TRBV5-8 and TRBJ2-7; 8 nucleotides match TRBD1. Losses at the gene ends were 2 bases for V and 2 bases for J; bases not matched to a gene: 3. Germline V lookup: CDR1 SGHTS, CDR2 YDEGEE. The CDR3 has 14 amino acids. CDR3 residues: CASSFRGRPYEQYF. CDR3 bases: TGTGCCAGCAGCTTCAGGGGGCGCCCCTACGAGCAGTACTTC. The complete variable domain, with remaining parts taken from reference TRBV5-8 and TRBJ2-7, reads EAGVTQSPTHLIKTRGQQATLRCSPISGHTSVYWYQQALGLGLQFLLWYDEGEERNRGNFPPRFSGRQFPNYSSELNVNALELEDSALYLCASSFRGRPYEQYFGPGTRLTVT.

V gene TRBV28 combines with J gene TRBJ1-2, with TRBD1 matching over 7 bases. Germline V gene lookup returns CDR1 MDHEN and CDR2 SYDVKM. The V gene end was trimmed by 5 bases and the J gene end by 8 bases; junction bases not matched to a gene: 11. This CDR3 has 14 residues. CDR3 protein: CASSPPRQGFGYTF. CDR3 sequence (DNA): TGTGCCAGCAGTCCCCCACGACAGGGCTTCGGCTACACCTTC.

The gene calls are TRBV10-3 and TRBJ2-4; 10 nucleotides match TRBD1. CDR1 is ENHRY and CDR2 is SYGVKD in the germline V gene. The CDR3 is 14 residues long. The V segment lost 3 bases and the J segment 7 bases; nucleotides outside the gene matches: 3. The CDR3 DNA reads TGTGCCATCAGTGACCGACAGGGGGCGAACATTCAGTACTTC. Translating gives CAISDRQGANIQYF.

The rearrangement uses TRBV28 and TRBJ2-7, with 10 nucleotides matching TRBD2. This CDR3 has 15 amino acids. From germline, CDR1 is MDHEN and CDR2 SYDVKM. Germline trimming cut 5 bases from V and 0 bases from J; bases unmatched to any gene: 4. CDR3 bases: TGTGCCAGCAGTCCAGGACTAGCGGACTCCTACGAGCAGTACTTC. Amino acid sequence: CASSPGLADSYEQYF. The full variable domain, completed using reference TRBV28 and TRBJ2-7, is DVKVTQSSRYLVKRTGEKVFLECVQDMDHENMFWYRQDPGLGLRLIYFSYDVKMKEKGDIPEGYSVSREKKERFSLILESASTNQTSMYLCASSPGLADSYEQYFGPGTRLTVT.

V usage is TRBV29-1 and J usage is TRBJ1-6, with TRBD1 matching over 8 bases. Looked up from germline, CDR1 is SQVTM and CDR2 is ANQGSEA. The CDR3 extends over 13 amino acids. V dropped 6 bases and J dropped 7; count of bases not matched to a gene: 5. The CDR3 reads CSVRTGSNSPLHF. The CDR3 nucleotides are TGCAGCGTCAGGACAGGGTCAAATTCACCCCTCCACTTT.

V usage is TRBV7-2 and J usage is TRBJ2-7; 11 bases map to TRBD2. There are 16 residues in the CDR3. After removal of 5 bases from V and 4 bases from J, the junction contained 10 bases not matched to a gene. CDR1 is SGHTA and CDR2 is FQGNSA in the germline V gene. The CDR3 coding sequence is TGTGCCAGCAGCCCCCTTAGCGGGAGGGCCATGTACGAGCAGTACTTC. This translates into CASSPLSGRAMYEQYF.

This clone was recorded once. This rearrangement joins TRBV6-2 or TRBV6-3 to TRBJ1-1; D gene ambiguous. This CDR3 is 13 amino acids long. V was shortened by 4 bases and J by 1 base, with 7 bases between the two germline ends. From germline, CDR1 is MNHEY and CDR2 SVGEGT. The CDR3 DNA reads TGTGCCAGCAGTTTCTACGGGAACACTGAAGCTTTCTTT. Translating it yields CASSFYGNTEAFF.

This chain connects TRBV12-3 or TRBV12-4 to TRBJ1-1; D not certain. V was pared by 3 bases and J by 4 bases, with 6 bases between. This CDR3 contains 12 residues. CDR3 amino acids: CASSFFGTEAFF. Here the CDR3 DNA reads TGTGCCAGCAGTTTTTTCGGCACTGAAGCTTTCTTT.

This clone was seen a few times. V and J are TRBV7-2 and TRBJ2-7; 11 nucleotides align to TRBD2. Germline V CDR1 and CDR2: SGHTA, FQGNSA. V was clipped by 7 bases and J by 3 bases; unmatched bases: 2. The CDR3 covers 13 residues. DNA for the CDR3: TGTGCCAGCAACCTAGCGGGAGGCTACGAGCAGTACTTC. The encoded protein is CASNLAGGYEQYF.

The chain employs TRBV19 and TRBJ2-7, with 13 bases that match TRBD2. The germline gives CDR1 LNHDA, CDR2 SQIVND (reference sequence). This CDR3 has 17 residues. V was clipped by 6 bases and J by 8 bases; unmatched bases: 16. The CDR3 sequence is CASSRKQLAGGPMQQYF. The CDR3 nucleotides read TGTGCCAGTAGCCGGAAACAACTAGCGGGAGGGCCGATGCAGCAGTACTTC.

The CDR3 DNA reads TGTGCCATCTGCGGGCTCCTAGCCGGCGAGCAGTTCTTC. The encoded protein is CAICGLLAGEQFF. The chain combines TRBV28 with TRBJ2-1; D is perhaps TRBD2 (5 bases). The CDR3 extends over 13 amino acids. Trimming shortened V by 10 bases and J by 10 bases, and 20 bases separated the two germline ends. Germline V lookup: CDR1 MDHEN, CDR2 SYDVKM.

In its sample, this clone was seen a few times. This rearrangement joins TRBV7-9 to TRBJ2-1; 9 positions match TRBD2. The V gene end was trimmed by 5 bases and the J gene end by 10 bases; junction bases not matched to a gene: 9. The CDR3 has 14 amino acids. The germline V gene encodes CDR1 SEHNR and CDR2 FQNEAQ (reference sequence). The CDR3 sequence is CASSQGVAGAEQFF. As DNA, the CDR3 is TGTGCCAGCAGCCAGGGGGTAGCGGGAGCGGAGCAGTTCTTC.

The V gene is TRBV28, the J gene TRBJ1-1; D uncertain. V lost 1 base and J lost 5, with 5 bases in between. The germline V gene encodes CDR1 MDHEN and CDR2 SYDVKM. The CDR3 covers 12 residues. CDR3 protein: CASSLSKTEAFF. DNA of the CDR3: TGTGCCAGCAGTTTATCTAAGACTGAAGCTTTCTTT. Supplemented by reference TRBV28 and TRBJ1-1, the full variable domain reads DVKVTQSSRYLVKRTGEKVFLECVQDMDHENMFWYRQDPGLGLRLIYFSYDVKMKEKGDIPEGYSVSREKKERFSLILESASTNQTSMYLCASSLSKTEAFFGQGTRLTVV.

The V and J genes are TRBV7-8 and TRBJ1-3; D is perhaps TRBD1 (6 bases). The V gene's germline CDR1 is SGHVS and CDR2 FQNEAQ. There are 18 residues in the CDR3. V lost 4 bases and J 1 base, leaving 20 bases between the germline ends. The CDR3 DNA follows: TGTGCCAGCAGCTCGCTGCCCCCGCGAGGGGGATCTGGAAACACCATATATTTT. Translation: CASSSLPPRGGSGNTIYF. The entire variable domain, with the rest obtained from reference TRBV7-8 and TRBJ1-3, is as follows: GAGVSQSPRYKVAKRGQDVALRCDPISGHVSLFWYQQALGQGPEFLTYFQNEAQLDKSGLPSDRFFAERPEGSVSTLKIQRTQQEDSAVYLCASSSLPPRGGSGNTIYFGEGSWLTVV.

The CDR3, as DNA: TGTGCCAGTAGCAGACAGGGCTACGAGCAGTACTTC. As protein: CASSRQGYEQYF. The genes are TRBV19 and TRBJ2-7; 7 positions match TRBD1. The germline CDR1 and CDR2 sequences are LNHDA and SQIVND (reference sequence). The CDR3 loop spans 12 amino acids. Germline trimming cut 6 bases from V and 3 bases from J; bases unmatched to any gene: 2.

The table lists this clone with a few counts. This rearrangement joins TRBV18 to TRBJ2-7; TRBD2 agrees at 9 bases. This CDR3 has 16 residues. V shed 3 bases and J 4 bases; nucleotides not matched to a gene: 10. Germline V lookup: CDR1 KGHSH, CDR2 LQKENI. The CDR3 is CASSPSGRRGSYEQYF. The CDR3 DNA follows: TGTGCCAGCTCACCTAGCGGGAGAAGGGGATCTTACGAGCAGTACTTC.

This clone was counted between two and nine times. This chain links TRBV5-1 with TRBJ1-2, with TRBD1 matching 7 bases. The CDR3 runs to 14 residues. After removal of 4 bases from V and 6 bases from J, the junction contained 9 bases not matched to a gene. Germline V gene data show CDR1 as SGHRS and CDR2 as YFSETQ. As DNA, the CDR3 is TGCGCCAGCAGCAGGGGACAGCTCGACGATGGCTACACCTTC. It is translated as CASSRGQLDDGYTF.

This clone was seen ten or more times. V is TRBV9 and J is TRBJ2-3; D not certain. The germline V gene has CDR1 SGDLS and CDR2 YYNGEE. Trimming removed 4 bases from V and 1 base from J, with 13 bases in between. The CDR3 consists of 15 residues. CDR3 sequence (DNA): TGTGCCAGCAGCCAGAACTACATTCGCACAGATACGCAGTATTTT. Its protein is CASSQNYIRTDTQYF.

The table lists this clone with a count of one. The V and J genes are TRBV13 and TRBJ2-7; 9 nucleotides agree with TRBD1. There are 15 residues in the CDR3. The germline V gene encodes CDR1 PRHDT and CDR2 FYEKMQ (reference sequence). The V and J ends lost 0 bases and 3 bases, in that order; junction bases with no gene match: 3. The CDR3 is CASSLGTGQGYEQYF. Here the CDR3 DNA reads TGTGCCAGCAGCTTAGGAACGGGACAGGGCTACGAGCAGTACTTC.

This clone was picked up a small number of times. V is TRBV28 and J is TRBJ1-6; D unclear. The V gene's germline CDR1 is MDHEN and CDR2 SYDVKM. This CDR3 region has 11 residues. Between the trimmed V and J ends, which lost 4 bases and 13 bases, there was a span of 8 bases. Here the CDR3 DNA reads TGTGCCAGCAGTTCTGCGTTGCCCCTCCACTTT. Translating it yields CASSSALPLHF.

This clone is categorized as medium-sized. The rearrangement links TRBV4-3 to TRBJ1-6; D call uncertain. This CDR3 comprises 13 residues. V lost 4 bases and J lost 7, with 8 bases in between. Germline V lookup: CDR1 LGHNA, CDR2 YSLEER. The chain's CDR3 is CASSPPGNSPLHF. CDR3 nucleotides: TGCGCCAGCAGCCCACCGGGAAATTCACCCCTCCACTTT.

The table lists this clone with a few counts. The rearrangement links TRBV28 to TRBJ1-2; 7 bases line up with TRBD1. The germline V gene encodes CDR1 MDHEN and CDR2 SYDVKM. V shed 6 bases and J 4 bases; nucleotides not matched to a gene: 8. The CDR3 is made up of 14 amino acids. CDR3 region: CASSIPGQIYGYTF. In nucleotides, the CDR3 is TGTGCCAGCAGCATACCGGGACAGATCTATGGCTACACCTTC.

The chain employs TRBV6-5 and TRBJ1-2; 8 positions match TRBD1. The CDR3 consists of 14 residues. Germline trimming cut 5 bases from V and 8 bases from J; bases unmatched to any gene: 10. The germline gives CDR1 MNHEY, CDR2 SVGAGI. The CDR3 DNA reads as TGTGCCAGCAGTATACAGGGGGGGGGTCTAGGCTACACCTTC. Its translation: CASSIQGGGLGYTF.

This clone came up a few times. V usage is TRBV27 and J usage is TRBJ2-1; 10 bases map to TRBD2. Per germline, CDR1 MNHEY and CDR2 SMNVEV (reference sequence). The CDR3 loop spans 15 amino acids. With V trimmed by 7 bases and J by 9 bases, 12 bases remained unmatched. CDR3 coding DNA: TGTGCCAGCACCCCCCTAGCGGGAGTTATGGGTGAGCAGTTCTTC. Translated, it gives CASTPLAGVMGEQFF.